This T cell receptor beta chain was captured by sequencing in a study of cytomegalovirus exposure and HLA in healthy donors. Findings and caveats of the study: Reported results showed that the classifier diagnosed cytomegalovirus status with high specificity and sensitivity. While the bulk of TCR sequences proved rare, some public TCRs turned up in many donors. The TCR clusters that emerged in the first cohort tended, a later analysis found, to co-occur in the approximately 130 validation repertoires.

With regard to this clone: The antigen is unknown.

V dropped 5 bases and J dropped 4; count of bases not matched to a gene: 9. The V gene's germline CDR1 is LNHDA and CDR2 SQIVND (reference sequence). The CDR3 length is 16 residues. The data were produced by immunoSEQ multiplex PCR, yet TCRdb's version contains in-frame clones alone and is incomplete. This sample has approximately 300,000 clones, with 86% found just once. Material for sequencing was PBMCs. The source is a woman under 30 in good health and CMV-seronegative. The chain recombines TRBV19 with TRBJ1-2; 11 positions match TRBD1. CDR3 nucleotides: TGTGCCAGTAGTCCAAGCGGACAGGGGGCTGGCTATGGCTACACCTTC. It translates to CASSPSGQGAGYGYTF. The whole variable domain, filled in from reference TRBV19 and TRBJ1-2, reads DGGITQSPKYLFRKEGQNVTLSCEQNLNHDAMYWYRQDPGQGLRLIYYSQIVNDFQKGDIAEGYSVSREKKESFPLTVTSAQKNPTAFYLCASSPSGQGAGYGYTFGSGTRLTVV.